Each of the 27 T cell receptor beta chains below was sequenced from the same sample in a study of T cells expressing NK-cell markers. TCRdb reprocessed the 5' RACE reads and stores each CDR3 protein as one record, lacking DNA. The listing records some 280,000 distinct CDR3 sequences. Input material: blood T cells: a sorted CD56 or NKG2C T cell subset, CD4+ or CD8+ T cells, or bulk PBMC T cells (not recorded which). The source is a man aged 18 to 29 in good health.

This chain joins TRBV12-3 or TRBV12-4 and TRBJ2-7. CDR3 length: 13 residues. CDR3 region: CASSRRGTYEQYF.

The rearrangement joins TRBV3-1 to TRBJ1-1; as DNA is missing, the TRBD1 call by TCRdb cannot be tested. The CDR3 has 15 residues. Germline V gives CDR1 LGHDT, CDR2 YNNKEL (reference sequence). Here the CDR3 reads CASSHGRTGRTEAFF.

This chain uses TRBV4-1 with TRBJ2-5; TCRdb proposes TRBD2, but this gene call is untestable without DNA. Germline V gives CDR1 MGHRA, CDR2 YSYEKL. There are 13 residues in the CDR3. The CDR3 sequence: CASSPTSPETQYF.

The rearrangement links TRBV25-1 to TRBJ2-1; the D call from TCRdb, TRBD1, cannot be confirmed without DNA. The CDR3 runs to 13 residues. From germline, CDR1 is MGHDK and CDR2 SYGVNS. The CDR3 loop is CASRGQPVNEQFF. Supplemented by reference TRBV25-1 and TRBJ2-1, the full variable domain reads EADIYQTPRYLVIGTGKKITLECSQTMGHDKMYWYQQDPGMELHLIHYSYGVNSTEKGDLSSESTVSRIRTEHFPLTLESARPSHTSQYLCASRGQPVNEQFFGPGTRLTVL.

The J gene is TRBJ2-1, the V gene TRBV12-3 or TRBV12-4; TCRdb outputs TRBD2, but without DNA this stays unchecked. The CDR3 loop spans 16 amino acids. The CDR3 is CASRAGPMRPNNEQFF.

The chain is built from TRBV4-1 and TRBJ2-1; TCRdb picks TRBD2, but there is no DNA to check that call. The CDR3 sequence is 16 residues long. Germline lookup yields CDR1 MGHRA and CDR2 YSYEKL. CDR3 region: CASSQWGTSGKGEQFF.

This chain connects TRBV30 to TRBJ1-2. CDR3 size: 12 residues. The germline CDR1 and CDR2 sequences are GTSNPN and SVGIG (reference sequence). CDR3 loop: CAWSVGDYGYTF.

The rearrangement uses TRBV6-5 and TRBJ2-3; TCRdb picks TRBD2, but there is no DNA to check that call. Germline V lookup: CDR1 MNHEY, CDR2 SVGAGI. This CDR3 has 16 residues. The CDR3 sequence: CASSYFERDFTDTQYF.

The chain carries TRBV20-1 and TRBJ2-3; the TRBD2 assignment by TCRdb is unverifiable without DNA. Germline CDR1 DFQATT, CDR2 SNEGSKA (reference sequence). The CDR3 has 14 residues. The CDR3 spells CSARKRELTYTQYF.

CDR3 protein: CSARGGGFGSNQPQHF. This chain uses TRBV20-1 with TRBJ1-5; TCRdb picks TRBD1, but there is no DNA to check that call. Looked up from germline, CDR1 is DFQATT and CDR2 is SNEGSKA (reference sequence). CDR3 length equals 16 residues.

The chain has TRBV5-1 and TRBJ2-2; TCRdb's assignment of TRBD2 cannot be checked, as there is no DNA. The length of the CDR3 is 17 residues. CDR1 and CDR2 from the germline V gene are SGHRS and YFSETQ. CDR3 sequence: CASSLNLWLDNTGELFF.

The chain joins TRBV4-1 to TRBJ2-3; TCRdb indicates TRBD2, and absent DNA this call remains unverified. CDR1 and CDR2 from the germline V gene are MGHRA and YSYEKL. The CDR3 loop spans 18 amino acids. CDR3 sequence: CASSQPTGTSGLTDTQYF.

The gene calls are TRBV15 and TRBJ1-3. Germline V gene lookup returns CDR1 LNHNV and CDR2 YYDKDF (reference sequence). There are 15 residues in the CDR3. CDR3 residues: CATSRDPGSGNTIYF. Full variable domain (rest looked up from reference TRBV15 and TRBJ1-3): DAMVIQNPRYQVTQFGKPVTLSCSQTLNHNVMYWYQQKSSQAPKLLFHYYDKDFNNEADTPDNFQSRRPNTSFCFLDIRSPGLGDTAMYLCATSRDPGSGNTIYFGEGSWLTVV.

This sequence joins TRBV5-1 and TRBJ2-7; the D gene TCRdb calls, TRBD1, cannot be checked with no DNA. The CDR3 consists of 14 residues. Looked up from germline, CDR1 is SGHRS and CDR2 is YFSETQ. The CDR3 region is CASSLQGARYEQYF.

The CDR3 reads CASSDRTGTYIQYF. The J gene is TRBJ2-4, the V gene TRBV25-1; lacking DNA, the TRBD1 call made by TCRdb goes unchecked. Germline V gene sequence: CDR1 MGHDK, CDR2 SYGVNS. The CDR3 length is 14 residues.

CDR3 sequence reads: CASSPGQGQNIQYF. The rearrangement uses TRBV7-2 and TRBJ2-4; the D gene TCRdb calls, TRBD1, cannot be checked with no DNA. Germline lookup yields CDR1 SGHTA and CDR2 FQGNSA. The CDR3 contains 14 residues. Using reference TRBV7-2 and TRBJ2-4 for the parts outside the CDR3, the full variable domain is GAGVSQSPSNKVTEKGKDVELRCDPISGHTALYWYRQSLGQGLEFLIYFQGNSAPDKSGLPSDRFSAERTGGSVSTLTIQRTQQEDSAVYLCASSPGQGQNIQYFGAGTRLSVL.

The chain joins TRBV12-3 or TRBV12-4 to TRBJ2-4; TCRdb lists TRBD1, though no DNA is available to test this call. The CDR3 runs 12 residues. The CDR3 region is CARGDRQNIQYF.

The chain has TRBV20-1 and TRBJ2-7; TCRdb indicates TRBD1, and absent DNA this call remains unverified. Germline loops: CDR1 DFQATT, CDR2 SNEGSKA (reference sequence). The CDR3 is made up of 12 amino acids. CDR3 region: CSAPTRGAEQYF.

The chain recombines TRBV4-3 with TRBJ2-2. The germline V gene has CDR1 LGHNA and CDR2 YSLEER. The CDR3 is 15 amino acids. CDR3 amino acids: CASSPHVGATGELFF.

V is TRBV28 and J is TRBJ2-5; TCRdb reports TRBD2, a call that lacks DNA to check it against. From germline, CDR1 is MDHEN and CDR2 SYDVKM. CDR3 size: 13 residues. CDR3 sequence: CASSSGGQETQYF.

The chain carries TRBV4-3 and TRBJ2-7; TCRdb's assignment of TRBD2 cannot be checked, as there is no DNA. CDR1 and CDR2 (germline): LGHNA, YSLEER. There are 16 residues in the CDR3. CDR3 protein: CASSPSPAGASDEQYF.

This chain uses TRBV6-1 with TRBJ1-1; TCRdb outputs TRBD1, but without DNA this stays unchecked. The CDR3 consists of 14 residues. The germline gives CDR1 MNHNS, CDR2 SASEGT. The CDR3 here is CASRPRGSSTEAFF.

The CDR3 protein is CATSGDRGANTGELFF. The chain links TRBV24-1 to TRBJ2-2. This CDR3 region has 16 residues. Per the germline V gene, CDR1 is KGHDR and CDR2 is SFDVKD.

The CDR3 protein is CSARDSSLYGPLHF. The V call is TRBV20-1, the J call TRBJ1-6. The CDR3 totals 14 residues. From germline, CDR1 is DFQATT and CDR2 SNEGSKA (reference sequence).

The chain links TRBV20-1 to TRBJ2-1; TCRdb lists TRBD2, though no DNA is available to test this call. CDR1 DFQATT and CDR2 SNEGSKA come from the germline V gene (reference sequence). This CDR3 has 16 amino acids. CDR3 sequence: CSARGRPGGRADEQFF.

This sequence joins TRBV10-3 and TRBJ2-5; TCRdb's D call, TRBD1, is unchecked because there is no DNA. In germline, CDR1 is ENHRY, CDR2 SYGVKD. The CDR3 is 13 amino acids. The CDR3: CAISRQGAETQYF.

The chain is built from TRBV29-1 and TRBJ2-3; TCRdb outputs TRBD2, but without DNA this stays unchecked. There are 16 residues in the CDR3. The germline gives CDR1 SQVTM, CDR2 ANQGSEA. CDR3 loop: CSVAGGTTWRADTQYF.